This T cell receptor beta chain was captured by sequencing in a study of shared clonotypes between healthy human individuals. This table comes from immunoSEQ multiplex PCR, and its TCRdb copy is limited to in-frame clones, with some not included. Of about 1.1 million clones detected, 77% appear once; the ten largest clones hold approximately 0.95%. This CDR3 has 12 residues. Germline V gene sequence: CDR1 SSHAT, CDR2 FNYEAQ (reference sequence). Germline trimming cut 5 bases from V and 5 bases from J; bases unmatched to any gene: 1. The clonotype originates from a man younger than 30 in good health. Some clones in this sample may be carry-over from other donors' samples. The chain employs TRBV7-7 and TRBJ2-3, with TRBD1 matching over 7 bases. Sequencing was performed on memory CD4+ T cells from PBMCs. The subset here: CD45RA-negative fraction. The CDR3 DNA follows: TGTGCCAGCAGCCCAGGGGGAGATACGCAGTATTTT. Protein sequence: CASSPGGDTQYF.